Below, 21 T cell receptor beta chains from the same sample are listed, as sequenced in a study of T cells in localized non-small cell lung cancer (TCRdb year 2020). Receptor amplification or capture employed the immunoSEQ multiplex PCR assay. As stored in TCRdb, this immuneACCESS dataset retains in-frame rearrangements with V and J assigned. A fraction of the clones does not appear; measured against another copy, unresolved V genes explain less than half of the discrepancy, and the remainder lacks a known reason. The sample table lists fewer than 6,500 clones, roughly 45% of them with a count of one. The biggest ten clones account for around 15% of the sample. The sample was lung tumor tissue, taken before any cancer treatment. Receptor source: a man aged 35-75 years with stage I lung adenocarcinoma.

The CDR3 region is CAISRGQTPDQPQHF. The DNA for the CDR3 is TGTGCCATCAGTCGGGGACAGACGCCCGATCAGCCCCAGCATTTT. The chain employs TRBV10-3 and TRBJ1-5, with 7 bases fitting TRBD1. The CDR3 is 15 residues long. The V gene's germline CDR1 is ENHRY and CDR2 SYGVKD. V lost 5 bases and J lost 5; bases outside the gene matches: 9.

The chain has TRBV6-8 and TRBJ2-7, with D tentatively TRBD2 (5 bases). Germline V gene sequence: CDR1 MNHGY, CDR2 SAAAGT. The CDR3 extends over 14 amino acids. V was clipped by 6 bases and J by 4 bases, with 16 bases between them. CDR3 DNA sequence: TGTGCCAGCAGCCTCTTGAGGGAGAGGTACGAGCAGTACTTC. Its translation: CASSLLRERYEQYF.

The rearrangement links TRBV19 to TRBJ2-5, with D maybe TRBD2 (6 bases). CDR3 length: 15 amino acids. V was clipped by 1 base and J by 5 bases, with 14 bases between them. Germline V gene lookup returns CDR1 LNHDA and CDR2 SQIVND (reference sequence). CDR3 bases: TGTGCCAGTAGTATAGGCGGGACTTTTAGGGAGACCCAGTACTTC. Protein product: CASSIGGTFRETQYF.

This clone qualifies as medium-sized (0.01 to 0.1%). V and J are TRBV6-8 and TRBJ2-5, with a tentative D call TRBD1 (6 bases). V shed 5 bases and J shed 4 bases, with 14 bases lying between them. The CDR3 is 14 residues long. Germline CDR1 MNHGY, CDR2 SAAAGT. The chain's CDR3 is CASSPPQGGETQYF. The CDR3 DNA reads as TGTGCCAGCAGTCCTCCACAGGGCGGAGAGACCCAGTACTTC.

V and J are TRBV7-2 and TRBJ2-3; 11 nucleotides match TRBD1. Germline CDR1 and CDR2: SGHTA and FQGNSA. V was clipped by 5 bases and J by 8 bases; unmatched bases: 6. The CDR3 covers 14 residues. The CDR3 DNA sequence: TGTGCCAGCAGCCAGGACAGGGGGCGGGGTACGCAGTATTTT. Translated: CASSQDRGRGTQYF.

This chain joins TRBV6-8 and TRBJ2-1; 9 bases line up with TRBD2. V shed 2 bases and J 5 bases; nucleotides not matched to a gene: 10. CDR1 is MNHGY and CDR2 is SAAAGT in the germline V gene. The CDR3 runs to 17 residues. Here the CDR3 DNA reads TGTGCCAGCAGTTACCTCGCTAGCGGGACGGTCCACAATGAGCAGTTCTTC. Protein sequence: CASSYLASGTVHNEQFF.

In nucleotides, the CDR3 is TGTGCCAGCAGTGAAATAGGGGCAGCCTTCTATGGCTACACCTTC. This encodes CASSEIGAAFYGYTF. V is TRBV25-1 and J is TRBJ1-2; D is possibly TRBD1 (5 bases). The V and J ends lost 2 bases and 4 bases respectively, with 14 bases between them. The CDR3 runs 15 residues. In germline, CDR1 is MGHDK, CDR2 SYGVNS.

This clone is medium-sized in the sample. V and J are TRBV11-3 and TRBJ2-5; 8 bases are a match to TRBD2. Germline CDR1 is SGHNT and CDR2 is YENEEA. The V gene end was trimmed by 3 bases and the J gene end by 0 bases; junction bases not matched to a gene: 0. The CDR3 has 14 residues. The CDR3: CASSLGLDQETQYF. In DNA form, the CDR3 reads TGTGCCAGCAGCTTGGGACTAGACCAAGAGACCCAGTACTTC.

The chain has TRBV18 and TRBJ2-2; no firm D call. CDR3 length equals 15 residues. The V end was cut by 0 bases, the J end by 4 bases, with 9 bases between. Germline values: CDR1 KGHSH, CDR2 LQKENI. The CDR3 reads CASSPPGSRTGELFF. The CDR3 DNA reads TGTGCCAGCTCACCACCGGGATCCCGCACCGGGGAGCTGTTTTTT.

By share, this clone counts as medium-sized. The chain uses TRBV9 and TRBJ2-1, with TRBD2 matching 9 bases. Losses at the gene ends were 4 bases for V and 10 bases for J; bases not matched to a gene: 18. This CDR3 is built from 17 residues. Germline V gene lookup returns CDR1 SGDLS and CDR2 YYNGEE. The CDR3 here is CASSFQSGTSSSWEQFF. CDR3 DNA: TGTGCCAGCAGCTTTCAATCCGGGACTAGCTCGTCATGGGAGCAGTTCTTC.

V is TRBV18 and J is TRBJ2-1, with TRBD2 identical over 14 bases. The germline V gene has CDR1 KGHSH and CDR2 LQKENI. The CDR3 consists of 17 residues. Trimming removed 6 bases from V and 16 bases from J; junction bases left unmatched: 20. The CDR3 loop is CASSSVPPGLAGEVLFF. CDR3 coding DNA: TGTGCCAGCTCCTCAGTCCCGCCGGGACTAGCGGGAGAGGTTTTATTCTTC.

Judged by abundance, this clone is medium-sized. The chain carries TRBV11-3 and TRBJ2-7; D assignment may be TRBD1 or TRBD2 (5 bases each). The CDR3 covers 15 residues. V was shortened by 0 bases and J by 3 bases, with 12 bases between the two germline ends. CDR1 is SGHNT and CDR2 is YENEEA in the germline V gene. DNA for the CDR3: TGTGCCAGCAGCTTAGACCGGTGGGACGTCTACGAGCAGTACTTC. This gives the protein CASSLDRWDVYEQYF. The full variable domain, with the rest looked up from reference TRBV11-3 and TRBJ2-7, is EAGVVQSPRYKIIEKKQPVAFWCNPISGHNTLYWYLQNLGQGPELLIRYENEEAVDDSQLPKDRFSAERLKGVDSTLKIQPAELGDSAVYLCASSLDRWDVYEQYFGPGTRLTVT.

The rearrangement uses TRBV19 and TRBJ1-1, with D perhaps matching TRBD1 (5 bases). The CDR3 is 13 residues long. Trimming removed 7 bases at V and 3 bases at J, with 12 bases between. CDR1 LNHDA and CDR2 SQIVND come from the germline V gene (reference sequence). The CDR3 here is CASKGRGHTEAFF. CDR3 nucleotide sequence: TGTGCCAGTAAGGGAAGGGGCCACACTGAAGCTTTCTTT.

The J gene is TRBJ2-1, the V gene TRBV19; D call uncertain. V lost 3 bases, J lost 7 bases, and 7 bases lay in between. The CDR3 has 12 residues. Germline assignment: CDR1 LNHDA and CDR2 SQIVND (reference sequence). CDR3 DNA: TGTGCCAGTAGTATGATGGGTAATGAGCAGTTCTTC. Translated, it gives CASSMMGNEQFF.

This CDR3 is CASSPRSGGVTEAFF. The CDR3 DNA reads TGTGCCAGCTCACCACGATCGGGGGGGGTCACTGAAGCTTTCTTT. This chain joins TRBV18 and TRBJ1-1, with D maybe TRBD1 (5 bases). This CDR3 region has 15 residues. Trimming took off 1 base at V and 4 bases at J, with 13 bases between the two ends. Germline lookup yields CDR1 KGHSH and CDR2 LQKENI.

This rearrangement joins TRBV19 to TRBJ1-2, with TRBD1 identical over 12 bases. In germline, CDR1 is LNHDA, CDR2 SQIVND (reference sequence). This CDR3 is 17 amino acids long. Losses at the gene ends were 5 bases for V and 2 bases for J; bases not matched to a gene: 9. CDR3: CASSAWGQGARNYGYTF. CDR3 sequence (DNA): TGTGCCAGTAGTGCATGGGGACAGGGGGCAAGGAACTATGGCTACACCTTC.

The chain employs TRBV11-3 and TRBJ2-2; the match to TRBD1 covers 7 bases. Germline V lookup: CDR1 SGHNT, CDR2 YENEEA. With 5 bases clipped from V and 1 base from J, the junction kept 1 base outside the gene matches. CDR3 size: 14 residues. The CDR3 protein is CASSRTGNTGELFF. DNA of the CDR3: TGTGCCAGCAGCCGGACAGGGAACACCGGGGAGCTGTTTTTT.

The rearrangement links TRBV29-1 to TRBJ2-2, with a possible D match to TRBD2 (7 bases). V was trimmed by 3 bases and J by 3 bases, leaving 14 bases between them. Germline-derived CDR1 and CDR2 are SQVTM and ANQGSEA. The CDR3 has 15 amino acids. The CDR3 loop reads CSVEGGLGHTGELFF. The CDR3 nucleotides read TGCAGCGTTGAGGGGGGGCTAGGGCACACCGGGGAGCTGTTTTTT.

This clone was seen a few times. V gene TRBV13 combines with J gene TRBJ1-4; a possible D gene is TRBD1 (5 bases). Germline-derived CDR1 and CDR2 are PRHDT and FYEKMQ (reference sequence). V gave up 6 bases and J gave up 5 bases, with 13 bases separating them. This CDR3 is built from 14 residues. CDR3 in amino acids: CASSPDSANEKLFF. The CDR3 region has the DNA TGTGCCAGCAGTCCAGACAGCGCGAATGAAAAACTGTTTTTT.

The chain employs TRBV5-1 and TRBJ2-3, with 10 bases matching TRBD2. Losses at the gene ends were 4 bases for V and 5 bases for J; bases not matched to a gene: 13. From germline, CDR1 is SGHRS and CDR2 YFSETQ. This CDR3 spans 17 amino acids. CDR3 loop: CASSQDALASGGDTQYF. CDR3 nucleotides: TGCGCCAGCAGCCAAGATGCGTTGGCTAGCGGGGGAGATACGCAGTATTTT.

This clone occurred a few times. The genes are TRBV11-3 and TRBJ1-4, with 8 bases identical to TRBD1. Germline-derived CDR1 and CDR2 are SGHNT and YENEEA. V trimming: 6 bases; J trimming: 7 bases; junction bases outside the gene matches: 7. The CDR3 consists of 14 residues. The CDR3 DNA reads TGTGCCAGCAGTCGTCAGGGGGCGAGTGAAAAACTGTTTTTT. Translated, it gives CASSRQGASEKLFF.